The source of this T cell receptor beta chain is a study of blood T cell repertoires in COVID-19. Overall study context: The samples span acute and convalescent COVID-19 from the United States, Italy and Spain. PBMCs, B-cell-depleted T cells, or T cells were the source of the cDNA or gDNA that made up the material.

Patients at the Seattle site were enrolled during active infection and followed longitudinally. Original methodology: Amplified reference gene primers provided the basis for estimating nucleated cell counts. Sequenced by immunoSEQ multiplex PCR; TCRdb stores in-frame clones only, minus some. Clonal size and the V and J genes are those of that table, whereas D and trimming came from the DNA. This table holds around 190,000 clones, around nine tenths found once. CDR1 is SNHLY, CDR2 FYNNEI, per germline. The V gene end was trimmed by 6 bases and the J gene end by 4 bases; junction bases not matched to a gene: 8. This CDR3 spans 16 amino acids.

This chain joins TRBV2 and TRBJ2-5; 13 nucleotides align to TRBD2. This clonotype was sampled from a man in his forties or fifties with COVID-19, enrolled during active disease. Sequenced material: peripheral blood. In nucleotides, the CDR3 is TGTGCCAGCAGCCGACTAGCGGGGGGCCTCCGAGAGACCCAGTACTTC. It yields the protein CASSRLAGGLRETQYF.